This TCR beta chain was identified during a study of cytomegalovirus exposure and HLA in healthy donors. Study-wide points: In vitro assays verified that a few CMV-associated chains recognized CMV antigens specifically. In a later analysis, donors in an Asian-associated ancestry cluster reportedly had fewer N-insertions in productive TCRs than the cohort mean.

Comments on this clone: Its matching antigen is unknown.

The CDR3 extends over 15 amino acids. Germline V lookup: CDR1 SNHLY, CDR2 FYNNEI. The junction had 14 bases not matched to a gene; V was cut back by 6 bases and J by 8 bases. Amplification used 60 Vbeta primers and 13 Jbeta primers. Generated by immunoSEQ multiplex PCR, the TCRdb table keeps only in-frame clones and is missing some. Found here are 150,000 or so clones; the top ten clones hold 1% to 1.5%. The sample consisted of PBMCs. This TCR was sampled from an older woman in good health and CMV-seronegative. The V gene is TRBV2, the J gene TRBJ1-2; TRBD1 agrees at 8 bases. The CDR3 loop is CASSPSAGGLRGYTF. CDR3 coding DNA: TGTGCCAGCAGCCCCTCGGCAGGGGGCTTGCGAGGCTACACCTTC.